This entry lists 30 T cell receptor beta chains sequenced from one sample in a study of T cells expressing NK-cell markers. TCRdb reanalyzed the 5' RACE reads and collapses them to one entry per CDR3 protein, without DNA. This repertoire includes 350,000 to 500,000 distinct CDR3 sequences. The sequenced sample consisted of blood T cells: a sorted CD56 or NKG2C T cell subset, CD4+ or CD8+ T cells, or bulk PBMC T cells (not recorded which). The receptors shown here come from a woman between 18 and 70 years old in good health.

The chain couples TRBV20-1 to TRBJ2-5; TCRdb designates TRBD1, a call that cannot be tested without DNA. The CDR3 spans 13 residues. CDR1 and CDR2 from the germline V gene are DFQATT and SNEGSKA (reference sequence). The CDR3 is CSAIDPEGGTQYF.

V and J are TRBV4-3 and TRBJ2-1; TCRdb calls TRBD2, which cannot be checked without DNA. The CDR3 length is 19 residues. Looked up from germline, CDR1 is LGHNA and CDR2 is YSLEER. The CDR3 reads CASSQEVGAGLAGDNEQFF.

The gene calls are TRBV29-1 and TRBJ2-1; TCRdb outputs TRBD2, but without DNA this stays unchecked. This CDR3 is 13 amino acids long. CDR1 is SQVTM and CDR2 is ANQGSEA in the germline V gene. The CDR3 here is CSVEDWRWSEQFF.

The gene calls are TRBV9 and TRBJ2-7. CDR1 and CDR2 from the germline V gene are SGDLS and YYNGEE. The CDR3 loop spans 13 amino acids. The CDR3 spells CASSAGTTYEQYF. The complete variable domain, with remaining parts taken from reference TRBV9 and TRBJ2-7, reads DSGVTQTPKHLITATGQRVTLRCSPRSGDLSVYWYQQSLDQGLQFLIQYYNGEERAKGNILERFSAQQFPDLHSELNLSSLELGDSALYFCASSAGTTYEQYFGPGTRLTVT.

The chain joins TRBV30 to TRBJ2-3; TCRdb designates TRBD1, a call that cannot be tested without DNA. In germline, CDR1 is GTSNPN, CDR2 SVGIG (reference sequence). The CDR3 spans 15 residues. The CDR3 here is CAWSGDRGSTDTQYF.

The chain recombines TRBV7-3 with TRBJ2-1; checking the TCRdb D call of TRBD1 is not possible without DNA. The CDR3 contains 15 residues. Germline V lookup: CDR1 SGHTA, CDR2 FQGTGA. This CDR3 is CASSARGRTNNEQFF.

V usage is TRBV5-4 and J usage is TRBJ2-5; lacking DNA, the TRBD2 call made by TCRdb goes unchecked. Germline CDR1 and CDR2: SGHNT and YYREEE (reference sequence). CDR3 length: 15 amino acids. CDR3 region: CASSPGTPSQETQYF.

The gene calls are TRBV6-2 or TRBV6-3 and TRBJ2-2; TCRdb gives TRBD1 as the D gene, but with no DNA this cannot be confirmed. CDR3 length equals 14 residues. Germline lookup yields CDR1 MNHEY and CDR2 SVGEGT. The CDR3: CASRGTVTTGELFF.

The chain recombines TRBV12-3 or TRBV12-4 with TRBJ1-5; TCRdb returns TRBD1, unconfirmable since there is no DNA. CDR3 length: 13 amino acids. This CDR3 is CASSFGADRGQHF.

V is TRBV24-1 and J is TRBJ1-1; TCRdb picks TRBD1, but there is no DNA to check that call. CDR1 and CDR2 from the germline V gene are KGHDR and SFDVKD. The CDR3 is 16 amino acids. The CDR3 loop is CATSGETGGARVKAFF.

The rearrangement links TRBV11-2 to TRBJ1-1. The CDR3 is 15 amino acids. Germline CDR1 SGHAT, CDR2 FQNNGV. The CDR3 protein is CASSLREGRNTEAFF.

This sequence joins TRBV7-6 and TRBJ2-3; lacking DNA, the TRBD2 call made by TCRdb goes unchecked. The CDR3 contains 14 residues. Germline V gene lookup returns CDR1 SGHVS and CDR2 FNYEAQ. CDR3 protein: CASSRGTSADTQYF.

The rearrangement joins TRBV29-1 to TRBJ1-6; lacking DNA, the TRBD1 call made by TCRdb goes unchecked. CDR3 length: 14 residues. Looked up from germline, CDR1 is SQVTM and CDR2 is ANQGSEA. CDR3 region: CSARETGDNSPLHF.

This rearrangement joins TRBV20-1 to TRBJ2-1. In germline, CDR1 is DFQATT, CDR2 SNEGSKA (reference sequence). The length of the CDR3 is 12 residues. The CDR3 region is CSADNSYNEQFF.

This chain links TRBV4-1 with TRBJ1-2; TCRdb gives TRBD1 as the D gene, but with no DNA this cannot be confirmed. CDR1 is MGHRA, CDR2 YSYEKL, per germline. This CDR3 has 15 residues. The CDR3 reads CASSSPMRDTGGYTF.

This chain joins TRBV6-6 and TRBJ1-1; the D gene TCRdb calls, TRBD1, cannot be checked with no DNA. Per the germline V gene, CDR1 is MNHNY and CDR2 is SVGAGI (reference sequence). The CDR3 is 12 residues long. The CDR3 sequence: CASSSGTGEAFF.

CDR3 loop: CSARGLAGGLDTQYF. The chain is built from TRBV20-1 and TRBJ2-3; TCRdb picks TRBD2, but there is no DNA to check that call. Germline CDR1 DFQATT, CDR2 SNEGSKA (reference sequence). The CDR3 runs to 15 residues.

The J gene is TRBJ1-6, the V gene TRBV6-6; TCRdb names TRBD1, which stays unverified in the absence of DNA. Germline V gene sequence: CDR1 MNHNY, CDR2 SVGAGI (reference sequence). This CDR3 comprises 13 residues. The CDR3: CASWDRGDSPLHF.

The rearrangement joins TRBV29-1 to TRBJ2-3. From germline, CDR1 is SQVTM and CDR2 ANQGSEA. CDR3 size: 11 residues. CDR3 amino acids: CSVVGPDTQYF.

Here the CDR3 reads CASSPPEGGYGYTF. The chain links TRBV6-1 to TRBJ1-2; TCRdb names TRBD1, which stays unverified in the absence of DNA. The germline CDR1 and CDR2 sequences are MNHNS and SASEGT. The CDR3 spans 14 residues.

The chain is built from TRBV5-1 and TRBJ1-5. The CDR3 totals 14 residues. Germline CDR1 SGHRS, CDR2 YFSETQ. The CDR3 reads CASSLGPNNQPQHF.

V is TRBV28 and J is TRBJ1-6; TCRdb outputs TRBD1, but without DNA this stays unchecked. Germline lookup yields CDR1 MDHEN and CDR2 SYDVKM. CDR3 length: 15 amino acids. CDR3 sequence: CASTKGGGPLSPLHF.

The chain carries TRBV24-1 and TRBJ2-7; TCRdb lists TRBD1, though no DNA is available to test this call. Germline CDR1 is KGHDR and CDR2 is SFDVKD. The CDR3 is 13 amino acids. The CDR3 is CATSDRIGVEQYF.

The J gene is TRBJ2-3, the V gene TRBV7-2; the TCRdb call, TRBD1, lacks DNA for checking. The CDR3 is 15 amino acids. CDR1 SGHTA and CDR2 FQGNSA come from the germline V gene. CDR3 sequence reads: CASSTGFLKIDTQYF.

The chain uses TRBV20-1 and TRBJ2-1; TCRdb's D call of TRBD1 is untestable without DNA. This CDR3 comprises 15 residues. The germline V gene has CDR1 DFQATT and CDR2 SNEGSKA (reference sequence). This chain's CDR3 is CSAELDRASYNEQFF.

This chain uses TRBV12-3 or TRBV12-4 with TRBJ1-2; checking the TCRdb D call of TRBD1 is not possible without DNA. CDR3 length: 15 residues. This chain's CDR3 is CASSARQAYTYGYTF.

This rearrangement joins TRBV27 to TRBJ2-3; the D gene TCRdb calls, TRBD1, cannot be checked with no DNA. This CDR3 has 15 residues. Germline values: CDR1 MNHEY, CDR2 SMNVEV (reference sequence). CDR3 loop: CASSLDRGRPDTQYF.

V and J are TRBV5-1 and TRBJ2-3; the TCRdb call, TRBD2, lacks DNA for checking. The CDR3 is 15 residues long. Germline V gene sequence: CDR1 SGHRS, CDR2 YFSETQ. CDR3 sequence: CASKFGRETTDTQYF.

This chain joins TRBV6-5 and TRBJ1-2. CDR1 is MNHEY, CDR2 SVGAGI, per germline. The CDR3 is 13 residues long. This CDR3 reads CASSSGNNYGYTF.

The rearrangement uses TRBV9 and TRBJ2-1; there is no DNA to check the TCRdb D call of TRBD2. The length of the CDR3 is 14 residues. In germline, CDR1 is SGDLS, CDR2 YYNGEE. The chain's CDR3 is CASSGGGDYNEQFF.